The 19 T cell receptor beta chains reported below all come from one sample, sequenced in a study of cytomegalovirus exposure and HLA in healthy donors. TCRdb's table, derived via immunoSEQ multiplex PCR, lists solely in-frame clones and lacks some. In the table there are 190,000 or so clones, approximately 83% of which are singletons. Sequenced material: PBMCs. The receptors were sampled from a woman aged 18-29 years in good health and CMV-seropositive.

The V gene is TRBV7-6, the J gene TRBJ2-7; 11 positions match TRBD1. Germline CDR1 and CDR2: SGHVS and FNYEAQ. The CDR3 runs to 17 residues. The ends lost 4 bases at V and 5 bases at J; junction bases unmatched: 13. CDR3 DNA: TGTGCCAGCAGCTATGACCCGACGGACAGGGGGCTAGACGAGCAGTACTTC. Translating gives CASSYDPTDRGLDEQYF.

This clone was recorded only once. The rearrangement links TRBV5-1 to TRBJ1-1; the D gene is possibly TRBD1 (6 bases). V gave up 5 bases and J gave up 1 base, with 9 bases separating them. There are 13 residues in the CDR3. The germline gives CDR1 SGHRS, CDR2 YFSETQ. The CDR3 here is CASRKGQNTEAFF. CDR3 bases: TGCGCCAGCAGAAAGGGACAGAACACTGAAGCTTTCTTT.

The V call is TRBV4-1, the J call TRBJ2-7; D is perhaps TRBD1 (6 bases). CDR3 length: 15 residues. Germline assignment: CDR1 MGHRA and CDR2 YSYEKL. V was trimmed by 3 bases and J by 5 bases, leaving 17 bases between them. The CDR3 reads CASSHETQGNHEQYF. Written as DNA, the CDR3 is TGCGCCAGCAGCCATGAGACCCAGGGGAACCACGAGCAGTACTTC.

The chain recombines TRBV7-6 with TRBJ2-5; tentative D call: TRBD1 (5 bases). CDR3 length equals 14 residues. In germline, CDR1 is SGHVS, CDR2 FNYEAQ. The V and J ends lost 1 base and 1 base respectively, with 7 bases between them. The CDR3 DNA is TGTGCCAGCAGCTTAGGACAGATCCAAGAGACCCAGTACTTC. Translation: CASSLGQIQETQYF.

This rearrangement joins TRBV7-8 to TRBJ1-3; TRBD1 matches at 7 bases. V was pared by 6 bases and J by 4 bases, with 9 bases of the junction left unmatched. From germline, CDR1 is SGHVS and CDR2 FQNEAQ. The CDR3 is 15 amino acids. The CDR3 region is CASSRDRAGGNTIYF. CDR3 nucleotides: TGTGCCAGCAGTCGCGACAGGGCCGGAGGAAACACCATATATTTT.

The chain joins TRBV6-4 to TRBJ2-5; 12 positions agree with TRBD2. The CDR3 length is 15 residues. CDR1 MRHNA and CDR2 SNTAGT come from the germline V gene. The V gene end was trimmed by 6 bases and the J gene end by 1 base; junction bases not matched to a gene: 3. The CDR3 protein is CASSSSGGAQETQYF. CDR3 DNA sequence: TGTGCCAGCAGCTCTAGCGGGGGGGCCCAAGAGACCCAGTACTTC.

This clone has a single count. The chain uses TRBV5-4 and TRBJ1-2; D perhaps matches TRBD1 (6 bases). V was trimmed by 3 bases and J by 4 bases, leaving 13 bases between them. The CDR3 has 14 residues. The germline V gene encodes CDR1 SGHNT and CDR2 YYREEE (reference sequence). CDR3 residues: CASSSTGWAYGYTF. The CDR3 DNA sequence: TGTGCCAGCAGCTCAACAGGGTGGGCCTATGGCTACACCTTC.

The chain combines TRBV19 with TRBJ1-1; 9 bases are a match to TRBD1. This CDR3 comprises 15 residues. The germline CDR1 and CDR2 sequences are LNHDA and SQIVND (reference sequence). V was pared by 5 bases and J by 5 bases, with 9 bases of the junction left unmatched. The CDR3 region is CASSSSGQGNTEAFF. CDR3 bases: TGTGCCAGTAGTTCCTCCGGACAGGGGAATACTGAAGCTTTCTTT.

The V gene is TRBV2, the J gene TRBJ2-6; D is perhaps TRBD2 (6 bases). In germline, CDR1 is SNHLY, CDR2 FYNNEI. Trimming took 7 bases from V and 1 from J, leaving 11 bases between them. CDR3 size: 15 residues. CDR3 bases: TGTGCCAGCACCCGGGGGTGGTCTGGGGCCAACGTCCTGACTTTC. Translating gives CASTRGWSGANVLTF.

CDR3 sequence: CASSQVGSQETQYF. The CDR3 nucleotides are TGCGCCAGCAGCCAAGTGGGCAGCCAAGAGACCCAGTACTTC. The V gene is TRBV4-1, the J gene TRBJ2-5; D unresolved. Trimming took 1 base from V and 1 from J, leaving 7 bases between them. CDR1 is MGHRA, CDR2 YSYEKL, per germline. The CDR3 runs to 14 residues.

The chain carries TRBV29-1 and TRBJ1-1; the D gene is possibly TRBD1 (6 bases). This CDR3 comprises 16 residues. Trimming took off 4 bases at V and 6 bases at J, with 24 bases between the two ends. CDR1 SQVTM and CDR2 ANQGSEA come from the germline V gene. CDR3: CSVVLLSGQGLAEAFF. In nucleotides, the CDR3 is TGCAGCGTTGTGTTATTAAGTGGGCAGGGGCTGGCTGAAGCTTTCTTT. The whole variable domain, filled in from reference TRBV29-1 and TRBJ1-1, reads SAVISQKPSRDICQRGTSLTIQCQVDSQVTMMFWYRQQPGQSLTLIATANQGSEATYESGFVIDKFPISRPNLTFSTLTVSNMSPEDSSIYLCSVVLLSGQGLAEAFFGQGTRLTVV.

The chain is built from TRBV9 and TRBJ2-1; D remains unclear. Germline lookup yields CDR1 SGDLS and CDR2 YYNGEE. The CDR3 length is 14 residues. V lost 3 bases, J lost 2 bases, and 9 bases lay in between. CDR3 protein: CASSGSHTYNEQFF. CDR3 nucleotides: TGTGCCAGCAGCGGCTCACACACCTACAATGAGCAGTTCTTC. Full variable domain (outside the CDR3, taken from reference TRBV9 and TRBJ2-1): DSGVTQTPKHLITATGQRVTLRCSPRSGDLSVYWYQQSLDQGLQFLIQYYNGEERAKGNILERFSAQQFPDLHSELNLSSLELGDSALYFCASSGSHTYNEQFFGPGTRLTVL.

The chain employs TRBV6-1 and TRBJ1-2; 8 positions match TRBD1. The CDR3 consists of 16 residues. Germline CDR1 and CDR2: MNHNS and SASEGT. The V segment lost 1 base and the J segment 4 bases; nucleotides outside the gene matches: 8. Written as DNA, the CDR3 is TGTGCCAGCAGTGAAGAGGACAGGGTGGGGACCTATGGCTACACCTTC. As protein: CASSEEDRVGTYGYTF.

The rearrangement links TRBV7-9 to TRBJ1-6; the D is unclear. This CDR3 has 16 amino acids. Germline V gives CDR1 SEHNR, CDR2 FQNEAQ (reference sequence). V shed 2 bases and J shed 0 bases, with 8 bases lying between them. The CDR3 loop reads CASSLFPSSYNSPLHF. In nucleotides, the CDR3 is TGTGCCAGCAGCTTATTTCCCAGCTCCTATAATTCACCCCTCCACTTT. Complete variable domain (other parts from reference TRBV7-9 and TRBJ1-6): DTGVSQNPRHKITKRGQNVTFRCDPISEHNRLYWYRQTLGQGPEFLTYFQNEAQLEKSRLLSDRFSAERPKGSFSTLEIQRTEQGDSAMYLCASSLFPSSYNSPLHFGNGTRLTVT.

This clone was seen more than once but under ten times. The sample carries other DNA sequences with the same CDR3. This sequence joins TRBV4-1 and TRBJ1-3; unclear D gene. Trimming stripped 1 base from V and 3 bases from J, with 10 bases between. This CDR3 has 15 residues. Germline V gene sequence: CDR1 MGHRA, CDR2 YSYEKL. CDR3 in amino acids: CASSQVSGSGNTIYF. CDR3 nucleotides: TGCGCCAGCAGCCAAGTATCTGGGAGTGGAAACACCATATATTTT.

This clone was counted only a few times. CDR3 protein: CASMGQEMDQPQHF. The CDR3 bases are TGCGCCAGCATGGGACAGGAGATGGATCAGCCCCAGCATTTT. The chain links TRBV10-1 to TRBJ1-5; 8 bases align to TRBD1. The CDR3 runs to 14 residues. The germline gives CDR1 WNHNN, CDR2 SYGVQD (reference sequence). V trimming: 7 bases; J trimming: 5 bases; junction bases outside the gene matches: 7.

V usage is TRBV6-5 and J usage is TRBJ1-4; D not certain. Between the trimmed V and J ends, which lost 4 bases and 0 bases, there was a span of 9 bases. There are 15 residues in the CDR3. CDR1 MNHEY and CDR2 SVGAGI come from the germline V gene. The CDR3 sequence: CASSLDGTTNEKLFF. The CDR3 bases are TGTGCCAGCAGTTTAGACGGGACAACTAATGAAAAACTGTTTTTT.

The V call is TRBV4-1, the J call TRBJ1-2; 8 positions agree with TRBD1. The CDR3 is 17 residues long. Trimming took 2 bases from V and 1 from J; bases not matched to a gene: 9. CDR1 is MGHRA and CDR2 is YSYEKL in the germline V gene. CDR3 in amino acids: CASSQSLQGASNYGYTF. CDR3 DNA: TGCGCCAGCAGCCAAAGCTTGCAGGGGGCGAGTAACTATGGCTACACCTTC.

V usage is TRBV7-9 and J usage is TRBJ1-6, with a tentative D call TRBD1 (6 bases). Germline V CDR1 and CDR2: SEHNR, FQNEAQ (reference sequence). V was shortened by 4 bases and J by 12 bases, with 13 bases between the two germline ends. CDR3 size: 13 residues. In nucleotides, the CDR3 is TGTGCCAGCAGCTCCCTACAGGGATTACCCCTCCACTTT. It is translated as CASSSLQGLPLHF.